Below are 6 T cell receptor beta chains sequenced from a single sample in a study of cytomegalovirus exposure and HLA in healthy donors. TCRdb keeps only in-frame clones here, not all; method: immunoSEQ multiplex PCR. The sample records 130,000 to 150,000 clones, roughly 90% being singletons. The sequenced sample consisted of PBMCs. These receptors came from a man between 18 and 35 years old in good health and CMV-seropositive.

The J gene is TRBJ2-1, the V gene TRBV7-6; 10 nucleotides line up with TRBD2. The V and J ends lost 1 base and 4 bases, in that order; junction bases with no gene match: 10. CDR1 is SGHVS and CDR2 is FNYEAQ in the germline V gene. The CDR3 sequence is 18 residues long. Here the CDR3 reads CASSLGAGGLAAYNEQFF. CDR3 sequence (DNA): TGTGCCAGCAGCTTAGGGGCCGGAGGACTAGCGGCTTACAATGAGCAGTTCTTC.

The CDR3 reads CASSLWSGDGGTEAFF. The CDR3 bases are TGTGCCAGCAGTTTATGGTCAGGGGATGGCGGCACTGAAGCTTTCTTT. The chain links TRBV27 to TRBJ1-1; D perhaps matches TRBD1 (6 bases). V lost 1 base and J 4 bases, leaving 16 bases between the germline ends. CDR1 MNHEY and CDR2 SMNVEV come from the germline V gene (reference sequence). CDR3 length: 16 residues.

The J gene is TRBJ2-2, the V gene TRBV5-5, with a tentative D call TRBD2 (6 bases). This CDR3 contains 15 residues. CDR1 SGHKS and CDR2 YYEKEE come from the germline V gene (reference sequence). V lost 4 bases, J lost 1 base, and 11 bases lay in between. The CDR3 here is CASSPRLVNTGELFF. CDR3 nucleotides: TGTGCCAGCAGCCCCAGACTAGTGAACACCGGGGAGCTGTTTTTT.

CDR3 DNA: TGTGCCTGGGGAAGGGGGACAGGGAGATCTGGGGCCAACGTCCTGACTTTC. Amino acids: CAWGRGTGRSGANVLTF. The chain joins TRBV30 to TRBJ2-6; TRBD1 matches at 9 bases. Trimming removed 5 bases from V and 1 base from J; junction bases left unmatched: 9. Germline V CDR1 and CDR2: GTSNPN, SVGIG (reference sequence). The CDR3 has 17 residues.

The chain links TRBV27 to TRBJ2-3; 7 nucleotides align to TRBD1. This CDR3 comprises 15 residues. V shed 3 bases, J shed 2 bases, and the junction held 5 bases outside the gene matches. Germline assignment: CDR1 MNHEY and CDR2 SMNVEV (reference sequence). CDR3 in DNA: TGTGCCAGCAGTTTCTCAGGGGGATCCACAGATACGCAGTATTTT. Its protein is CASSFSGGSTDTQYF.

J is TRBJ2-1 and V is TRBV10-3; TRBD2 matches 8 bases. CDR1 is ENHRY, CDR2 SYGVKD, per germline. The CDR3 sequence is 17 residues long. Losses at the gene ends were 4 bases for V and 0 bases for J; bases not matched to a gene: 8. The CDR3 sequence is CAISGGSGGLSYNEQFF. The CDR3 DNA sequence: TGTGCCATCAGTGGGGGGAGCGGGGGCCTCTCCTACAATGAGCAGTTCTTC.